This T cell receptor beta chain was found in a study of blood T cell repertoires in COVID-19. Looking at the study overall: PBMCs, B-cell-depleted T cells, or T cells were the source of the cDNA or gDNA that made up the material.

The authors' processing: Cell counts per sample came from amplifying reference gene primers. Sequenced by immunoSEQ multiplex PCR; TCRdb stores in-frame clones only, minus some. That table supplies the V and J calls and clone size; D and trimming were determined from the DNA. The sample includes 150,000 to 200,000 clones, 85% to 90% of them seen just once. The material sequenced was peripheral blood. This TCR came from a human donor in a cohort sampled during active COVID-19.

CDR3 coding DNA: TGTGCCAGCAGCAATGGACAGAATAGCAATCAGCCCCAGCATTTT. Amino acids: CASSNGQNSNQPQHF. This chain connects TRBV7-2 to TRBJ1-5, with D perhaps TRBD1 (6 bases). The CDR3 spans 15 residues. Germline V CDR1 and CDR2: SGHTA, FQGNSA. The V end lost 5 bases, the J end lost 0 bases, and 11 bases lay between the germline ends.